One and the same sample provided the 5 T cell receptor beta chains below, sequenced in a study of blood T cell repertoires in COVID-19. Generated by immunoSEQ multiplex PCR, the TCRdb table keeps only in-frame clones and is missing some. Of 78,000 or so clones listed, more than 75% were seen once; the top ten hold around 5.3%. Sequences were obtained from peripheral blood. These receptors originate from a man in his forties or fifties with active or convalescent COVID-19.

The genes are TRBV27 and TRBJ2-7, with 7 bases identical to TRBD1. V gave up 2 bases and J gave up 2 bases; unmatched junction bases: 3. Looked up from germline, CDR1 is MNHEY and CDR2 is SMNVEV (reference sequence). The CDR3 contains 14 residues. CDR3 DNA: TGTGCCAGCAGTTTAAGGCAGGGGGCCTACGAGCAGTACGTC. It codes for CASSLRQGAYEQYV.

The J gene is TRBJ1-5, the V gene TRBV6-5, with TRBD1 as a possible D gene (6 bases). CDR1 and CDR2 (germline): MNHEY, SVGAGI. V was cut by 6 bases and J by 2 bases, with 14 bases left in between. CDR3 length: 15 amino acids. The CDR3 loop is CASSGQSWGNQPQHF. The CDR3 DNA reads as TGTGCCAGCAGCGGACAGTCATGGGGCAATCAGCCCCAGCATTTT.

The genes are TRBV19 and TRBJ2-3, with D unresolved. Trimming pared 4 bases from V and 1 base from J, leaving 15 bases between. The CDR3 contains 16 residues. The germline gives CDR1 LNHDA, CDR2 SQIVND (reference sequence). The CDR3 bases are TGTGCCAGTAGTACCCTGACCGGGTGGGGCACAGATACGCAGTATTTT. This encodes CASSTLTGWGTDTQYF.

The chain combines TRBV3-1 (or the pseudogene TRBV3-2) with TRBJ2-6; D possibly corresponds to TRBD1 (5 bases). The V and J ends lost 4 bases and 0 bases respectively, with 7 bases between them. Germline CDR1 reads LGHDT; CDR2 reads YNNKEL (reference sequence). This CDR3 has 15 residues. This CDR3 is CASSRTPSGANVLTF. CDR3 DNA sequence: TGTGCCAGCAGCCGGACACCCTCTGGGGCCAACGTCCTGACTTTC.

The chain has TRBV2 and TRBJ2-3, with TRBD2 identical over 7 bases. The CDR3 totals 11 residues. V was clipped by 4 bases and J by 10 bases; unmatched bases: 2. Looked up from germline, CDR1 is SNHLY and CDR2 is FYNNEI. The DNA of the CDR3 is TGTGCCAGCAGTGGACTAGCTGCGCAGTATTTT. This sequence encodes CASSGLAAQYF.